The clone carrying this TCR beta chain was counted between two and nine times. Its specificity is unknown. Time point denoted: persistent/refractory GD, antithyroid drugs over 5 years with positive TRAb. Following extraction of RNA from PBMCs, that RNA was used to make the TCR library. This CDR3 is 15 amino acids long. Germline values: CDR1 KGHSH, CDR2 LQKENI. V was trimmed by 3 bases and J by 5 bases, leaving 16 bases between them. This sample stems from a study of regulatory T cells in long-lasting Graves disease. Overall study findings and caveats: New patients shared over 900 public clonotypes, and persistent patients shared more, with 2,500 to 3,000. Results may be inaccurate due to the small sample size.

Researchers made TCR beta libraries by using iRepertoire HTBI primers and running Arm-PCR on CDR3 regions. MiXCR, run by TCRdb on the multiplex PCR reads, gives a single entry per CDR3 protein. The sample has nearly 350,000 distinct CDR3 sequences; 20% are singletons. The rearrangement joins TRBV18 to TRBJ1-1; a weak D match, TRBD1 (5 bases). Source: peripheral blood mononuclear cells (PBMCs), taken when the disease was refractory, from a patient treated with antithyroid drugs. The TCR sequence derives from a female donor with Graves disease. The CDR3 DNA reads TGTGCCAGCTCACCCGCCCAGCAGGGTGGGACTGAAGCTTTCTTT. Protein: CASSPAQQGGTEAFF.